This TCR beta chain was identified in a study of blood T cell repertoires in COVID-19. Across the study: Both acute and convalescent COVID-19 samples were obtained from the United States, Italy and Spain. Nucleic acid was either cDNA or gDNA, and it came from T cells, B-cell-depleted T cells, or PBMCs.

Looked up from germline, CDR1 is MNHEY and CDR2 is SVGAGI. This CDR3 region has 13 residues. Trimming took 8 bases from V and 5 from J; bases not matched to a gene: 8. Per the study methods: Reference gene primer amplification yielded estimated nucleated cell counts. TCRdb's table, derived via immunoSEQ multiplex PCR, lists solely in-frame clones and lacks some. V and J calls and clone size are copied from that table; D and trimming were computed from the DNA. The sample has roughly 100,000 clones, roughly 71% seen once; the top ten hold roughly 6.2%. The sequenced sample consisted of peripheral blood. The receptor's source is a man older than 75 with acute or convalescent COVID-19. The chain joins TRBV6-5 to TRBJ2-5; 7 nucleotides align to TRBD1. CDR3 sequence: CASGAGGWETQYF. CDR3 nucleotides: TGTGCCAGCGGGGCAGGGGGATGGGAGACCCAGTACTTC.